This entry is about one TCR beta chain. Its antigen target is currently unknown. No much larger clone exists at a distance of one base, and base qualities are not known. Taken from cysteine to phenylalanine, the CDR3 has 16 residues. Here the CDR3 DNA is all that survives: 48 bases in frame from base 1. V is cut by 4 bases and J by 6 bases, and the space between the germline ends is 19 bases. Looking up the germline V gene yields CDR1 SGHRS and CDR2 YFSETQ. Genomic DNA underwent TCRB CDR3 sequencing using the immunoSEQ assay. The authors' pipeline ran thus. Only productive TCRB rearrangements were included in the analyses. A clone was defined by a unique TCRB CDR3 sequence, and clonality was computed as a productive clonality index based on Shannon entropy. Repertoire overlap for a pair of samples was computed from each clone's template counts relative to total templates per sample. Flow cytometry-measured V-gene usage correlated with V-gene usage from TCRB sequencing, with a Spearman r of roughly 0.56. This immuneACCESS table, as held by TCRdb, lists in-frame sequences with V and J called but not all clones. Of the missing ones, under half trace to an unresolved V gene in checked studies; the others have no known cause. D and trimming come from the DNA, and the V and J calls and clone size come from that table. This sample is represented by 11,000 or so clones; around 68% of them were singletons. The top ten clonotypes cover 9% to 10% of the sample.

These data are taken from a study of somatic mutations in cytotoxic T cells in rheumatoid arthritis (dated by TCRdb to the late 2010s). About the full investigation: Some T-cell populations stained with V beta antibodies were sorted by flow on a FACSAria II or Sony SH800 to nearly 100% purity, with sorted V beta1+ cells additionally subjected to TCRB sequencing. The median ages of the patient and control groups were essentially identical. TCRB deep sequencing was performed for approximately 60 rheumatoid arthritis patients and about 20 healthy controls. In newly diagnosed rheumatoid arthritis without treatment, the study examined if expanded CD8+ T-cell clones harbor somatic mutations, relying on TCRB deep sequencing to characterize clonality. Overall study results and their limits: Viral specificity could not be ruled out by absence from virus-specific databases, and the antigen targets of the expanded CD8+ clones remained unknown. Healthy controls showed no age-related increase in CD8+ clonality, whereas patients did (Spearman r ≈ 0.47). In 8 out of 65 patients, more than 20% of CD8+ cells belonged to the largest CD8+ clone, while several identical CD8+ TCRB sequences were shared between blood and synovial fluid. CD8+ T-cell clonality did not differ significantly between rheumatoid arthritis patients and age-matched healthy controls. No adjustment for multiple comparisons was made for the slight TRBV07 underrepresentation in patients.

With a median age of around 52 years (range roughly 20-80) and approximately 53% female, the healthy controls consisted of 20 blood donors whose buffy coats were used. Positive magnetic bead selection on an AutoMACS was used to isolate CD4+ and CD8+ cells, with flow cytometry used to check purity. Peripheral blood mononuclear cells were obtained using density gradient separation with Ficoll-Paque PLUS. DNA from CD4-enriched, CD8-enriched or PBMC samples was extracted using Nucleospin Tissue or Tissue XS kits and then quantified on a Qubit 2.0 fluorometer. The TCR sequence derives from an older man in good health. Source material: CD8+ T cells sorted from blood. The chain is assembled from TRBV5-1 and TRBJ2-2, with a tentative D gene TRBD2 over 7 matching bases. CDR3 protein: CASSPVGGAYAGELFF. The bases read TGCGCCAGCAGCCCCGTGGGGGGGGCTTATGCCGGGGAGCTGTTTTTT. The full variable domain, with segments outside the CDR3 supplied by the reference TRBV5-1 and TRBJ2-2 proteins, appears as KAGVTQTPRYLIKTRGQQVTLSCSPISGHRSVSWYQQTPGQGLQFLFEYFSETQRNKGNFPGRFSGRQFSNSRSEMNVSTLELGDSALYLCASSPVGGAYAGELFFGEGSRLTVL.